This paragraph reports one T cell receptor beta chain. Its antigen is unidentified. TCRdb processed the 5' RACE reads anew with MiXCR; each CDR3 protein has one entry. The table lists roughly 700,000 distinct CDR3 sequences, 15% to 20% of them singletons. This sample is drawn from a study of CD8 T cells in ankylosing spondylitis. Germline V gene sequence: CDR1 LGHDT, CDR2 YNNKEL (reference sequence). The CDR3 runs 15 residues. Trimming took 1 base from V and 3 from J, leaving 11 bases between them. Study results and limitations: Blood from ankylosing spondylitis patients appeared to carry a characteristic roughly 8-variant TCR beta motif.

This TCR was sampled from a male donor with ankylosing spondylitis. The sequenced sample was blood, either unsorted or a sorted T cell fraction (not recorded which). The V call is TRBV3-1, the J call TRBJ2-3, with D perhaps TRBD2 (5 bases). CDR3 DNA: TGTGCCAGCAGCCAAGTAGATACGGGGACAGATACGCAGTATTTT. It encodes CASSQVDTGTDTQYF.